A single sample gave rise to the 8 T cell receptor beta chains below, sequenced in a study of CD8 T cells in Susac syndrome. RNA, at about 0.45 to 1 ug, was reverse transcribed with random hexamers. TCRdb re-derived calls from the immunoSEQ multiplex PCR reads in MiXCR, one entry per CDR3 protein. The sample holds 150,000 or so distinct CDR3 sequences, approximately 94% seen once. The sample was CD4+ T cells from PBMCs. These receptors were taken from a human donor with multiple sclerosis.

The CDR3 region has the DNA TGTGCTACAGGGAAGACTAGCAGTACAGATACGCAGTATTTT. Amino acids: CATGKTSSTDTQYF. The gene calls are TRBV12-5 and TRBJ2-3, with 7 bases fitting TRBD2. Looked up from germline, CDR1 is LGHNT and CDR2 is FRNRAP. The trim removed 10 bases at V and 3 bases at J, leaving 10 bases unmatched. The CDR3 is 14 amino acids.

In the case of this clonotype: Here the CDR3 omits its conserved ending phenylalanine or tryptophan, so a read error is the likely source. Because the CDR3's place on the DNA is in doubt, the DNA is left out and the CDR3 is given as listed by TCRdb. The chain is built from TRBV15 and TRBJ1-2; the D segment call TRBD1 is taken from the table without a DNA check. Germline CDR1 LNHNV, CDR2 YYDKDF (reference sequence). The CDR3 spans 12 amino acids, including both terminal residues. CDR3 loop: CATSSVGTGADI.

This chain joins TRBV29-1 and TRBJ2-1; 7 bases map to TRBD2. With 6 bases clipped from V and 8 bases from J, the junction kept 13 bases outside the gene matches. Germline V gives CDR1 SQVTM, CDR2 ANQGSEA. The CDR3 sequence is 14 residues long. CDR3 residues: CSVVGGKSVDEQFF. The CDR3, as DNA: TGCAGCGTGGTGGGGGGGAAGAGCGTCGATGAGCAGTTCTTC.

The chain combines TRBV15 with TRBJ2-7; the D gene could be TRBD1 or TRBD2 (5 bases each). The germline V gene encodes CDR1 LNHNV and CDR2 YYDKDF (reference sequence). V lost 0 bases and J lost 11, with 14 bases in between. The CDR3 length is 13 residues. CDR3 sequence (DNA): TGTGCCACCAGCAGAGAAACGGGACCCCTGGAGTACTTC. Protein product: CATSRETGPLEYF.

The CDR3: CAWSSTGQGTYEQYF. In DNA form, the CDR3 reads TGTGCCTGGTCTTCCACGGGACAGGGAACCTACGAGCAGTACTTC. This rearrangement joins TRBV30 to TRBJ2-7; the match to TRBD1 covers 9 bases. The junction had 10 bases not matched to a gene; V was cut back by 5 bases and J by 2 bases. Germline V gives CDR1 GTSNPN, CDR2 SVGIG (reference sequence). This CDR3 has 15 residues.

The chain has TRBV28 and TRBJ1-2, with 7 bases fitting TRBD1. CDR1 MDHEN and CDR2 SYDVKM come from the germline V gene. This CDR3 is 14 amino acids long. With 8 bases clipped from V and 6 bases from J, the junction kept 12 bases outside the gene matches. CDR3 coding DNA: TGTGCCAGCGCCTCAGGGGGGGAGTTCCATGGCTACACCTTC. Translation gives CASASGGEFHGYTF.

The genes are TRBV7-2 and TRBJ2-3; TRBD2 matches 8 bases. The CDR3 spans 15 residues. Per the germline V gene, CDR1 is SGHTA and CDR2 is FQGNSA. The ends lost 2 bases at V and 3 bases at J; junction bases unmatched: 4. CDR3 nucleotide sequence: TGTGCCAGCAGCTTAAGCGGGAGTAGAACAGATACGCAGTATTTT. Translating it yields CASSLSGSRTDTQYF.

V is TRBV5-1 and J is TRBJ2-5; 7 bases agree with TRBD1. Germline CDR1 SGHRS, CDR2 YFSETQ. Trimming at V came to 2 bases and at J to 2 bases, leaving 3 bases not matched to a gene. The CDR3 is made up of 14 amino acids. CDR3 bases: TGCGCCAGCAGCTTCGGACAGGTACAAGAGACCCAGTACTTC. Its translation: CASSFGQVQETQYF.